The 12 T cell receptor beta chains in this list originate from one sample, sequenced in a study of blood T cell repertoires in COVID-19. Here immunoSEQ multiplex PCR was the method, and the copy in TCRdb shows in-frame clones only, minus some. Of about 73,000 clones detected, 75% to 90% appear once; the ten largest clones hold roughly 2.5%. Sample: peripheral blood. The receptor set was obtained from a man of 80 years or more with active or convalescent COVID-19.

The chain carries TRBV6-5 and TRBJ1-5, with TRBD1 matching 9 bases. CDR3 length: 15 residues. Per the germline V gene, CDR1 is MNHEY and CDR2 is SVGAGI. Germline trimming cut 4 bases from V and 1 base from J; bases unmatched to any gene: 2. The CDR3 DNA reads TGTGCCAGCAGTTTTGGACAGGGGAGCAATCAGCCCCAGCATTTT. This encodes CASSFGQGSNQPQHF.

This chain joins TRBV6-5 and TRBJ2-4; tentatively, D is TRBD1 (5 bases). Germline assignment: CDR1 MNHEY and CDR2 SVGAGI. The CDR3 sequence is 15 residues long. The germline V and J ends were trimmed by 6 bases and 3 bases, with 15 bases remaining between them. The CDR3 DNA follows: TGTGCCAGCAGCGGCAGGGAATTAGGCAAAAACATTCAGTACTTC. Translated: CASSGRELGKNIQYF.

The chain carries TRBV4-3 and TRBJ2-3; unclear D gene. Trimming took 4 bases from V and 4 from J, leaving 12 bases between them. The V gene's germline CDR1 is LGHNA and CDR2 YSLEER. The CDR3 extends over 14 amino acids. The CDR3 DNA follows: TGCGCCAGCAGCCCTCTCCCGCGTGCAGATACGCAGTATTTT. This sequence encodes CASSPLPRADTQYF.

This clone showed up just once. The chain joins TRBV19 to TRBJ1-5; D is possibly TRBD1 (5 bases). V dropped 3 bases and J dropped 4 bases, with 10 bases sitting between them. CDR1 and CDR2 from the germline V gene are LNHDA and SQIVND (reference sequence). The CDR3 is made up of 14 amino acids. CDR3 nucleotides: TGTGCCAGTAGTATGGGAGGGGAGAATCAGCCCCAGCATTTT. Its protein is CASSMGGENQPQHF.

The CDR3 DNA follows: TGTGCCAGCAGCTTGTACACCCCCTACGAGCAGTACTTC. It yields the protein CASSLYTPYEQYF. The chain joins TRBV5-8 to TRBJ2-7; D unclear. CDR3 length: 13 amino acids. The germline gives CDR1 SGHTS, CDR2 YDEGEE. The V and J ends lost 1 base and 2 bases respectively, with 7 bases between them.

This clone occurred a few times. This rearrangement joins TRBV6-2 or TRBV6-3 to TRBJ1-2; D is possibly TRBD1 (5 bases). Per the germline V gene, CDR1 is MNHEY and CDR2 is SVGEGT. V gave up 5 bases and J gave up 5 bases, with 15 bases separating them. The CDR3 is made up of 14 amino acids. The CDR3: CASSRDGQAYGYTF. The CDR3 DNA follows: TGTGCCAGCAGTAGAGATGGACAAGCTTATGGCTACACCTTC.

The chain links TRBV7-2 to TRBJ1-4; D is possibly TRBD1 (6 bases). CDR3 length: 15 residues. V lost 4 bases to trimming and J lost 7 bases, with 16 bases between them. Germline CDR1 is SGHTA and CDR2 is FQGNSA. The CDR3 DNA reads as TGTGCCAGCAGCTCCCAGGGGCCCGTTGGTGAAAAACTGTTTTTT. Translated: CASSSQGPVGEKLFF.

For the CDR3, the DNA is TGTGCCAGCAGCCCGATGAGCGGGGACAATCAGCCCCAGCATTTT. Translating it yields CASSPMSGDNQPQHF. The V call is TRBV7-6, the J call TRBJ1-5; D unclear. The CDR3 spans 15 residues. From germline, CDR1 is SGHVS and CDR2 FNYEAQ. V dropped 5 bases and J dropped 3 bases, with 14 bases sitting between them.

The chain carries TRBV11-3 and TRBJ2-3, with 7 bases identical to TRBD1. V dropped 5 bases and J dropped 2; count of bases not matched to a gene: 4. Germline CDR1 reads SGHNT; CDR2 reads YENEEA. The CDR3 sequence is 14 residues long. The CDR3 sequence is CASSEQGNTDTQYF. CDR3 DNA: TGTGCCAGCAGCGAACAGGGGAACACAGATACGCAGTATTTT. The variable domain in full, completed from reference TRBV11-3 and TRBJ2-3, reads EAGVVQSPRYKIIEKKQPVAFWCNPISGHNTLYWYLQNLGQGPELLIRYENEEAVDDSQLPKDRFSAERLKGVDSTLKIQPAELGDSAVYLCASSEQGNTDTQYFGPGTRLTVL.

The chain has TRBV6-5 and TRBJ2-5, with 10 nucleotides matching TRBD2. The CDR3 is made up of 15 amino acids. Germline V gene data show CDR1 as MNHEY and CDR2 as SVGAGI. The V and J ends lost 6 bases and 3 bases, in that order; junction bases with no gene match: 7. CDR3 bases: TGTGCCAGCAGAGGGACTAGCGTCTGGAAAGAGACCCAGTACTTC. It encodes CASRGTSVWKETQYF.

The rearrangement joins TRBV27 to TRBJ1-1; D is unresolved. The CDR3 runs 14 residues. Germline V gene sequence: CDR1 MNHEY, CDR2 SMNVEV (reference sequence). The V end lost 7 bases, the J end lost 4 bases, and 16 bases lay between the germline ends. The chain's CDR3 is CASTSGLRGTEAFF. CDR3 sequence (DNA): TGTGCCAGCACCTCGGGCCTCCGGGGCACTGAAGCTTTCTTT.

This clone was seen only a few times. The chain has TRBV28 and TRBJ2-7, with D unresolved. The germline V gene encodes CDR1 MDHEN and CDR2 SYDVKM. The V end lost 3 bases, the J end lost 6 bases, and 6 bases lay between the germline ends. The CDR3 sequence is 11 residues long. CDR3 loop: CASSFTREQYF. The CDR3 DNA reads as TGTGCCAGCAGTTTCACGCGCGAGCAGTACTTC.